Presented here are 30 T cell receptor beta chains from one specimen sequenced in a study of T-cell memory formation after mild COVID-19. TCRdb passed the 5' RACE reads through MiXCR, listing each CDR3 protein once. Here the sample spans 400,000 to 500,000 distinct CDR3 sequences, about 19% being singletons. Sequencing input: PBMCs or a T cell subset sorted from them (not recorded which). The receptors come from an adult woman who had mild COVID-19 (a few samples of this study predate the infection). Cell type and time point are not known.

This clonotype was found a few times. CDR3 in amino acids: CASSQDMRGGTDTQYF. CDR3 DNA sequence: TGTGCCAGCAGCCAAGATATGAGGGGGGGAACAGATACGCAGTATTTT. The chain joins TRBV3-1 to TRBJ2-3; tentatively, D is TRBD2 (7 bases). CDR3 length equals 16 residues. Trimming took 0 bases from V and 3 from J, leaving 13 bases between them. The germline CDR1 and CDR2 sequences are LGHDT and YNNKEL (reference sequence).

This clonotype has a handful of counts. The V call is TRBV7-6, the J call TRBJ2-7; D is unclear. The CDR3 is 15 residues long. CDR1 and CDR2 (germline): SGHVS, FNYEAQ. V lost 2 bases and J lost 3, with 14 bases in between. The chain's CDR3 is CASSLITEAIYEQYF. As DNA, the CDR3 is TGTGCCAGCAGCTTAATTACAGAAGCAATCTACGAGCAGTACTTC.

This chain links TRBV5-8 with TRBJ2-7; perhaps D is TRBD1 or TRBD2 (5 bases each). The CDR3 is 14 amino acids. V was shortened by 7 bases and J by 3 bases, with 17 bases between the two germline ends. Germline lookup yields CDR1 SGHTS and CDR2 YDEGEE. CDR3 loop: CASGSSGTIYEQYF. In nucleotides, the CDR3 is TGTGCCAGCGGATCATCGGGGACCATCTACGAGCAGTACTTC.

The sample holds a few counts of this clonotype. The chain employs TRBV10-3 and TRBJ1-4; D may be TRBD1 (6 bases). CDR1 and CDR2 (germline): ENHRY, SYGVKD. V was shortened by 4 bases and J by 4 bases, with 10 bases between the two germline ends. This CDR3 region has 14 residues. CDR3 coding DNA: TGTGCCATCAGTGCGACAGGCGGTAATGAAAAACTGTTTTTT. Translated, it gives CAISATGGNEKLFF.

Only a few counts were recorded for this clonotype. This chain connects TRBV5-6 to TRBJ2-7, with no clear D. Trimming shortened V by 2 bases and J by 2 bases, and 11 bases separated the two germline ends. The CDR3 is made up of 14 amino acids. From germline, CDR1 is SGHDT and CDR2 YYEEEE. The CDR3 DNA is TGTGCCAGCAGCTTTTCTAGTGCAACCTACGAGCAGTACTTC. Translated, it gives CASSFSSATYEQYF.

There are a few counts of this clonotype. The chain recombines TRBV5-6 with TRBJ1-5; TRBD1 matches 10 bases. With V trimmed by 3 bases and J by 0 bases, 3 bases remained unmatched. Germline V gene lookup returns CDR1 SGHDT and CDR2 YYEEEE. CDR3 length: 16 amino acids. CDR3 DNA sequence: TGTGCCAGCAGCTCCCGGGACAGGGGTAGCAATCAGCCCCAGCATTTT. Translating gives CASSSRDRGSNQPQHF.

The chain links TRBV30 to TRBJ2-2; D is perhaps TRBD2 (6 bases). The CDR3 runs to 13 residues. V was pared by 2 bases and J by 4 bases, with 8 bases between. The germline gives CDR1 GTSNPN, CDR2 SVGIG (reference sequence). The chain's CDR3 is CAWSLLATGELFF. CDR3 nucleotides: TGTGCCTGGAGTTTACTAGCCACCGGGGAGCTGTTTTTT. Full variable domain (rest looked up from reference TRBV30 and TRBJ2-2): SQTIHQWPATLVQPVGSPLSLECTVEGTSNPNLYWYRQAAGRGLQLLFYSVGIGQISSEVPQNLSASRPQDRQFILSSKKLLLSDSGFYLCAWSLLATGELFFGEGSRLTVL.

The J gene is TRBJ1-6, the V gene TRBV4-1; D is ambiguous. This CDR3 is built from 13 residues. Trimming shortened V by 4 bases and J by 9 bases, and 10 bases separated the two germline ends. Germline V gene sequence: CDR1 MGHRA, CDR2 YSYEKL. The chain's CDR3 is CASSPELASPLHF. For the CDR3, the DNA is TGCGCCAGCAGCCCTGAATTGGCTTCACCCCTCCACTTT.

This clonotype was counted at least ten times. The chain joins TRBV4-1 to TRBJ2-5; D possibly corresponds to TRBD1 (6 bases). V was clipped by 1 base and J by 6 bases, with 18 bases between them. The CDR3 is 16 residues long. Germline V gene lookup returns CDR1 MGHRA and CDR2 YSYEKL. CDR3 nucleotides: TGCGCCAGCAGCCAAGCCCCCGCTGGTCAGGGGAAGACCCAGTACTTC. Translation: CASSQAPAGQGKTQYF.

The chain carries TRBV7-9 and TRBJ2-1, with a tentative D call TRBD2 (5 bases). The length of the CDR3 is 14 residues. Germline values: CDR1 SEHNR, CDR2 FQNEAQ (reference sequence). V dropped 5 bases and J dropped 5 bases, with 13 bases sitting between them. This chain's CDR3 is CASSDLAIDNEQFF. Written as DNA, the CDR3 is TGTGCCAGCAGCGATCTAGCTATCGACAATGAGCAGTTCTTC. The variable domain in full, with the rest retrieved from reference TRBV7-9 and TRBJ2-1, is DTGVSQNPRHKITKRGQNVTFRCDPISEHNRLYWYRQTLGQGPEFLTYFQNEAQLEKSRLLSDRFSAERPKGSFSTLEIQRTEQGDSAMYLCASSDLAIDNEQFFGPGTRLTVL.

This clonotype was seen a handful of times. V is TRBV12-3 or TRBV12-4 and J is TRBJ2-3, with TRBD2 matching over 8 bases. The CDR3 has 15 residues. Trimming cost V 6 bases and J 3 bases; bases outside gene matches: 8. CDR3 in DNA: TGTGCCAGCAGCACCTATTCGGGAGGGACAGATACGCAGTATTTT. Amino acids: CASSTYSGGTDTQYF.

This clonotype was counted a few times. CDR3 in amino acids: CASSPTTAHEQYF. The CDR3 nucleotides read TGTGCCAGCTCACCAACAACAGCCCACGAGCAGTACTTC. The V call is TRBV18, the J call TRBJ2-7; D is unclear. Per the germline V gene, CDR1 is KGHSH and CDR2 is LQKENI. The V end lost 2 bases, the J end lost 5 bases, and 10 bases lay between the germline ends. This CDR3 is built from 13 residues.

This chain uses TRBV7-2 with TRBJ2-1; no reliable D call. Germline values: CDR1 SGHTA, CDR2 FQGNSA. V lost 5 bases and J 0 bases, leaving 14 bases between the germline ends. This CDR3 is 16 amino acids long. The CDR3 coding sequence is TGTGCCAGCAGCCCTGGGATCAGCCTCTCCTACAATGAGCAGTTCTTC. Amino acids: CASSPGISLSYNEQFF.

The chain has TRBV10-3 and TRBJ2-7; 8 bases match TRBD2. The CDR3 has 14 amino acids. With 2 bases clipped from V and 4 bases from J, the junction kept 4 bases outside the gene matches. CDR1 is ENHRY, CDR2 SYGVKD, per germline. The CDR3 protein is CAISEVAGFYEQYF. The CDR3 region has the DNA TGTGCCATCAGTGAGGTAGCGGGATTTTACGAGCAGTACTTC.

This clonotype was counted only a few times. This sequence joins TRBV7-2 and TRBJ1-3; D is unresolved. The CDR3 totals 16 residues. CDR1 and CDR2 (germline): SGHTA, FQGNSA. V was shortened by 5 bases and J by 0 bases, with 14 bases between the two germline ends. The CDR3 nucleotides are TGTGCCAGCAGCCCCCGCGGGGTGAGCTCTGGAAACACCATATATTTT. Translated, it gives CASSPRGVSSGNTIYF.

This clonotype has only a few counts. V gene TRBV12-3 or TRBV12-4 combines with J gene TRBJ2-3; 10 nucleotides align to TRBD2. Trimming cost V 1 base and J 7 bases; bases outside gene matches: 8. This CDR3 region has 16 residues. The DNA of the CDR3 is TGTGCCAGCAGTTTAGAACTAGCGGGGCCTTGGAATACGCAGTATTTT. This sequence encodes CASSLELAGPWNTQYF.

This clonotype was seen a handful of times. V gene TRBV10-3 combines with J gene TRBJ2-7, with 7 bases that match TRBD1. This CDR3 comprises 16 residues. Germline V gene data show CDR1 as ENHRY and CDR2 as SYGVKD. The junction had 11 bases not matched to a gene; V was cut back by 3 bases and J by 3 bases. The CDR3 loop reads CAISEGGMGQNYEQYF. CDR3 in DNA: TGTGCCATCAGTGAAGGGGGTATGGGACAGAACTACGAGCAGTACTTC.

This clonotype turned up a few times. V is TRBV12-3 or TRBV12-4 and J is TRBJ1-1; maybe TRBD1 (6 bases). CDR3 length: 15 amino acids. With 5 bases removed from V and 2 bases from J, the gap between germline ends came to 15 bases. In DNA, the CDR3 is TGTGCCAGCAGTCCTAGGGGGGGGATTAACACTGAAGCTTTCTTT. This gives the protein CASSPRGGINTEAFF.

This clonotype came up a few times. The chain employs TRBV5-1 and TRBJ1-1; 8 positions agree with TRBD1. The CDR3 covers 15 residues. V lost 1 base and J lost 6; bases outside the gene matches: 8. From germline, CDR1 is SGHRS and CDR2 YFSETQ. CDR3: CASSLSQNRGAEAFF. The CDR3 bases are TGCGCCAGCAGCTTGAGTCAGAACAGGGGGGCTGAAGCTTTCTTT. The full variable domain, in which reference TRBV5-1 and TRBJ1-1 provide the parts outside the CDR3, is KAGVTQTPRYLIKTRGQQVTLSCSPISGHRSVSWYQQTPGQGLQFLFEYFSETQRNKGNFPGRFSGRQFSNSRSEMNVSTLELGDSALYLCASSLSQNRGAEAFFGQGTRLTVV.

The V gene is TRBV5-1, the J gene TRBJ2-4; D ambiguous. The CDR3 has 16 residues. V gave up 4 bases and J gave up 5 bases, with 19 bases separating them. The germline V gene has CDR1 SGHRS and CDR2 YFSETQ. CDR3 sequence (DNA): TGCGCCAGCAGCCCCCTCGGGCGGAGTGGTGAAAACATTCAGTACTTC. This encodes CASSPLGRSGENIQYF.

The chain recombines TRBV12-3 or TRBV12-4 with TRBJ2-1, with no clear D. With 1 base removed from V and 4 bases from J, the gap between germline ends came to 20 bases. This CDR3 has 18 amino acids. CDR3: CASSLGSVARPPYNEQFF. In DNA, the CDR3 is TGTGCCAGCAGTTTAGGATCCGTGGCGCGGCCCCCGTACAATGAGCAGTTCTTC.

This clonotype appeared many times. The chain uses TRBV28 and TRBJ2-7, with TRBD2 matching over 8 bases. V dropped 6 bases and J dropped 3; count of bases not matched to a gene: 7. The CDR3 contains 14 residues. Germline CDR1 is MDHEN and CDR2 is SYDVKM. The CDR3 nucleotides are TGTGCCAGCAGCCTCGGGACTAGAAACTACGAGCAGTACTTC. Translated, it gives CASSLGTRNYEQYF.

In this sample, this clonotype turned up a few times. Here the CDR3 DNA reads TGTGCCAGCAGCTTAAAAGAGGGACTAGTTCGCGAGCAGTTCTTC. Protein sequence: CASSLKEGLVREQFF. The V and J genes are TRBV11-2 and TRBJ2-1; TRBD2 matches 8 bases. The CDR3 length is 15 residues. The V segment lost 2 bases and the J segment 10 bases; nucleotides outside the gene matches: 10. Germline lookup yields CDR1 SGHAT and CDR2 FQNNGV.

This chain joins TRBV7-2 and TRBJ2-6; D is undetermined. V was pared by 5 bases and J by 4 bases, with 6 bases between. The CDR3 sequence is 13 residues long. The V gene's germline CDR1 is SGHTA and CDR2 FQGNSA. CDR3 sequence reads: CASSRPGANVLTF. The CDR3 DNA reads as TGTGCCAGCAGCCGCCCCGGGGCCAACGTCCTGACTTTC.

This clonotype was detected only once. The genes are TRBV20-1 and TRBJ1-2; 9 bases map to TRBD1. The V gene end was trimmed by 3 bases and the J gene end by 2 bases; junction bases not matched to a gene: 7. Germline loops: CDR1 DFQATT, CDR2 SNEGSKA (reference sequence). The CDR3 runs to 15 residues. The CDR3 loop is CSARTGTGRNYGYTF. CDR3 in DNA: TGCAGTGCTAGGACCGGGACAGGGAGGAACTATGGCTACACCTTC.

This clonotype was observed a few times. The rearrangement joins TRBV11-3 to TRBJ2-3; 10 positions match TRBD2. The germline CDR1 and CDR2 sequences are SGHNT and YENEEA. The V and J ends lost 6 bases and 0 bases, in that order; junction bases with no gene match: 3. The CDR3 runs 15 residues. The CDR3 reads CASSLAGVSTDTQYF. CDR3 DNA: TGTGCCAGCAGTCTAGCGGGGGTTAGCACAGATACGCAGTATTTT.

This clonotype was recorded a few times. The V and J genes are TRBV5-1 and TRBJ2-3; the D is unclear. Trimming shortened V by 6 bases and J by 0 bases, and 17 bases separated the two germline ends. CDR3 size: 16 residues. Germline V gene sequence: CDR1 SGHRS, CDR2 YFSETQ. This CDR3 reads CASKPTYGRSTDTQYF. CDR3 bases: TGCGCCAGCAAGCCAACGTACGGGCGGAGCACAGATACGCAGTATTTT. Drawing the rest from reference TRBV5-1 and TRBJ2-3, the complete variable domain is KAGVTQTPRYLIKTRGQQVTLSCSPISGHRSVSWYQQTPGQGLQFLFEYFSETQRNKGNFPGRFSGRQFSNSRSEMNVSTLELGDSALYLCASKPTYGRSTDTQYFGPGTRLTVL.

This clonotype showed up many times. The V call is TRBV4-3, the J call TRBJ2-5; D uncertain. The V gene's germline CDR1 is LGHNA and CDR2 YSLEER. V dropped 0 bases and J dropped 1 base, with 9 bases sitting between them. The length of the CDR3 is 15 residues. The CDR3 sequence: CASSQDRALQETQYF. The CDR3 DNA is TGCGCCAGCAGCCAAGATAGGGCTCTCCAAGAGACCCAGTACTTC.

In this sample, this clonotype turned up a few times. The J gene is TRBJ2-2, the V gene TRBV29-1, with TRBD2 matching 9 bases. Germline CDR1 and CDR2: SQVTM and ANQGSEA. The CDR3 has 15 amino acids. The ends lost 7 bases at V and 2 bases at J; junction bases unmatched: 8. CDR3 sequence reads: CSAAGGADNTGELFF. The CDR3 DNA sequence: TGCAGCGCTGCGGGGGGGGCGGATAACACCGGGGAGCTGTTTTTT.

This clonotype was seen a few times. The chain combines TRBV7-3 with TRBJ1-6, with 7 bases aligning to TRBD1. This CDR3 has 15 residues. V was pared by 5 bases and J by 7 bases, with 8 bases of the junction left unmatched. The germline CDR1 and CDR2 sequences are SGHTA and FQGTGA. The DNA for the CDR3 is TGTGCCAGCAGCGCGTCCCCGGGACAGAATTCACCCCTCCACTTT. It yields the protein CASSASPGQNSPLHF.